Listed below are T cell receptor beta chains from one sample, sequenced in a study of blood T cell repertoires in COVID-19. TCRdb's copy holds only in-frame clones and misses some; the assay was immunoSEQ multiplex PCR. The sample lists about 150,000 clones; around 89% were seen once. Sequenced input: peripheral blood. These receptor sequences come from a woman aged 55 to 70 with active COVID-19. Each CDR3 is given with its conserved first and last residue. D genes are given only for firm matches. Some rows mark clone size as missing; the rest say once, few, many or name a class of expanded clone.

-	TRBJ1-5	-	TRBV28	TGTGCCAGCAGTTCTGGAGATCAGCCCCAGCATTTT	CASSSGDQPQHF
-	TRBJ1-3	-	TRBV4-3	TGCACCAGCTCCCCCGGTATGGCTGGAAACACCATATATTTT	CTSSPGMAGNTIYF
once	TRBJ2-1	TRBD2	TRBV6-6	TGTGCCAGCAACACAGCGGGAGGAGGATACAATGAGCAGTTCTTC	CASNTAGGGYNEQFF
-	TRBJ2-1	TRBD2	TRBV28	TGTGCCAGCAGTTACCTAGCGGGACGGAGGAATGAGCAGTTCTTC	CASSYLAGRRNEQFF
once	TRBJ2-7	TRBD2	TRBV10-3	TGTGCCGCGGGTCGGCGGGAGCCTCCCTACGAGCAGTACTTC	CAAGRREPPYEQYF
-	TRBJ1-2	-	TRBV1	TGCACCAGCAGCCATCCAAGCAGGGACTATGGCTACACCTTC	CTSSHPSRDYGYTF
few	TRBJ1-6	-	TRBV5-4	TGTGCCAGCAGCGAACGGGCAGGGAATTCACCCCTCCACTTT	CASSERAGNSPLHF
-	TRBJ2-4	TRBD2	TRBV14	TGTGCCAGCAGCCAAGGACTAGCGGGAAACATTCAGTACTTC	CASSQGLAGNIQYF
few	TRBJ2-2	TRBD1	TRBV5-1	TGCGCCAGCAAACGGACAGGTGCGAACACCGGGGAGCTGTTTTTT	CASKRTGANTGELFF
-	TRBJ1-5	-	TRBV6-2/TRBV6-3	TGTGCCAGCAGTTTGGGGGGACCCAATCAGCCCCAGCATTTT	CASSLGGPNQPQHF
-	TRBJ2-1	-	TRBV19	TGTGCCAGTAGTAGTAGCGCACCGAGCTCCTACAATGAGCAGTTCTTC	CASSSSAPSSYNEQFF
-	TRBJ2-1	-	TRBV5-4	TGTGCCAGCAGCTTGGGAGGGGGGGGACTCCACAATGAGCAGTTCTTC	CASSLGGGGLHNEQFF
-	TRBJ1-4	TRBD1	TRBV5-1	TGCGCCAGCAGCCTGGGTGGGACAGGGTCTCGCGAAAAACTGTTTTTT	CASSLGGTGSREKLFF
-	TRBJ2-3	-	TRBV12-3/TRBV12-4	TGTGCCAGCAGTCTAAGGACTATTCCGCAGTATTTT	CASSLRTIPQYF
-	TRBJ1-3	TRBD1	TRBV5-1	TGCGCCAGCAGCCGGGGACAGGGGGCTGGAAACACCATATATTTT	CASSRGQGAGNTIYF
few	TRBJ2-5	TRBD1	TRBV9	TGTGCCAGCAGCGCGGGACAGTCAGAGACCCAGTACTTC	CASSAGQSETQYF
-	TRBJ2-1	-	TRBV5-5	TGTGCCAGCAGCCCACCGGGAGTTAGGCAGTTCTTC	CASSPPGVRQFF
few	TRBJ1-5	-	TRBV7-9	TGTGCCAGCAGCGATGCAGGGGACATAGGTCAGCCCCAGCATTTT	CASSDAGDIGQPQHF
-	TRBJ1-1	TRBD1	TRBV6-1	TGTGCCAGCAGCCTTGACAGGGGCGAAGCTTTCTTT	CASSLDRGEAFF
-	TRBJ2-1	-	TRBV27	TGTGCCAGCAGTTTTGCAGGGTTGGAGTACAATGAGCAGTTCTTC	CASSFAGLEYNEQFF
-	TRBJ2-5	-	TRBV5-3	TGTGCCAGAAGCCGAGCTTTAGCTCAACTAGAGACCCAGTACTTC	CARSRALAQLETQYF
-	TRBJ2-1	-	TRBV29-1	TGCAGCGTTGGGTCACAGGTAAACAATGAGCAGTTCTTC	CSVGSQVNNEQFF
once	TRBJ2-1	-	TRBV4-3	TGCGCCAGCAGCCAAGTCAGGGAAAAAAGCTCCTACAATGAGCAGTTCTTC	CASSQVREKSSYNEQFF
-	TRBJ2-2	TRBD2	TRBV18	TGTGCCAGCTCACCCCTGTGGACTAGCGGGAGATCGACCGGGGAGCTGTTTTTT	CASSPLWTSGRSTGELFF
-	TRBJ2-1	TRBD2	TRBV28	TGTGCCAGCCTCCGACTAGCGGGAGGGCCTGGGGACAATGAGCAGTTCTTC	CASLRLAGGPGDNEQFF